This TCR beta chain is from a study of blood T cell repertoires in COVID-19. Per the original data handling: The assay estimated nucleated cells by amplifying reference gene primers. The assay was immunoSEQ multiplex PCR, and TCRdb's table has in-frame clones only and misses some. V and J calls and clone size are copied from that table; D and trimming were computed from the DNA. The sample has around 68,000 clones, 70% to 90% seen once. This CDR3 has 14 amino acids. Trimming removed 6 bases from V and 1 base from J; junction bases left unmatched: 4. Germline assignment: CDR1 SGHTS and CDR2 YDEGEE. The source material was peripheral blood. This chain joins TRBV5-8 and TRBJ1-1; TRBD1 matches 9 bases. This TCR was sampled from a man between 35 and 55 years old with COVID-19, enrolled during active disease. In DNA form, the CDR3 reads TGTGCCAGCACTCCGGACAGGGGGAACACTGAAGCTTTCTTT. Its translation: CASTPDRGNTEAFF.